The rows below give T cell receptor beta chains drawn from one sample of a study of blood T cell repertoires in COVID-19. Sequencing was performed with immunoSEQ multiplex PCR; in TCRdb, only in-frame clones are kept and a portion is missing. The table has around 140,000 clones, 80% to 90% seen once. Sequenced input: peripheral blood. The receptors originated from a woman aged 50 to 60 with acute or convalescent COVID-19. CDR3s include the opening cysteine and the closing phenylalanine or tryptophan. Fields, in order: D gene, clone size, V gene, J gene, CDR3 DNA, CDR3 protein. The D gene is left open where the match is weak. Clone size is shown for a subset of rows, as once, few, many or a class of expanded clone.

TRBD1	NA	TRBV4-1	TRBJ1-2	TGCGCCAGCAGTCAAGCGTTCCAGGGGGCGCATGGCTACACCTTC	CASSQAFQGAHGYTF
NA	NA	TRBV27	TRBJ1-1	TGTGCCAGCAGAAACTTGCAAGTTCCGAACACTGAAGCTTTCTTT	CASRNLQVPNTEAFF
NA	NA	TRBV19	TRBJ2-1	TGTGCCAGTAGTCCCCCGGGAGCCTATGAGCAGTTCTTC	CASSPPGAYEQFF
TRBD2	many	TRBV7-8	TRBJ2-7	TGTGCCAGCAGCCGTTCCGGGACTAGCGGATCCTACGAGCAGTACTTC	CASSRSGTSGSYEQYF
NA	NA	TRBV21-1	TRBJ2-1	TGTGCCAGCAGCAAAACGAGCGAAGGCGATGAGCAGTTCTTC	CASSKTSEGDEQFF
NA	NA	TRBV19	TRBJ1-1	TGTGCCAGTAGTAGATTGGGCGTGAACACTGAAGCTTTCTTT	CASSRLGVNTEAFF
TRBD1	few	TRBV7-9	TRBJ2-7	TGTGCCAGCAGCCCCTACGACAGGGCCGGCTACGAGCAGTACTTC	CASSPYDRAGYEQYF
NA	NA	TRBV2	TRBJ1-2	TGTGCCAGCACTAGACCTTTGACAGTAATTAACTATGGCTACACCTTC	CASTRPLTVINYGYTF
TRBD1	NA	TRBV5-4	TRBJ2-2	TGTGCCAGCAGCTTCCGGGACAGAGTCACCGGGGAGCTGTTTTTT	CASSFRDRVTGELFF
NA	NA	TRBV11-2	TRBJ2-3	TGTGCCAGCAGCTTAGAACCGTCACTAGCCAGAGATACGCAGTATTTT	CASSLEPSLARDTQYF
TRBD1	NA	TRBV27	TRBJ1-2	TGTGCCAGCAGTACCCGACAGGGGAAAAGATCCTATGGCTACACCTTC	CASSTRQGKRSYGYTF
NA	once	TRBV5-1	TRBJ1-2	TGCGCCAGCAGCTTGGGGACAGACTATGGCTACACCTTC	CASSLGTDYGYTF
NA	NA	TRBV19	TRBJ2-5	TGTGCCAGTAGGATGGCTTTTGGCAGGCAAGAGACCCAGTACTTC	CASRMAFGRQETQYF
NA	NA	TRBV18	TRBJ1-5	TGTGCCAGCTCACCCGGGGGGGATTTGGGCAATCAGCCCCAGCATTTT	CASSPGGDLGNQPQHF
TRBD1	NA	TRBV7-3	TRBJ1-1	TGTGCCAGCAGCTATGCAGGGGGTAAAGCTTTCTTT	CASSYAGGKAFF
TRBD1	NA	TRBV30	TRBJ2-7	TGTGCCTGGACCAGGGACAGGGGGCCCTACGAGCAGTACTTC	CAWTRDRGPYEQYF
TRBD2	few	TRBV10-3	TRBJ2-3	TGTGCCATCAAACCACTAGCGGACACAGATACGCAGTATTTT	CAIKPLADTDTQYF
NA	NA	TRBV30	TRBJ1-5	TGTGCCTGGAGTGGTGGGAGTAGCAATCAGCCCCAGCATTTT	CAWSGGSSNQPQHF
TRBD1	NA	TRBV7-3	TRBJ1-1	TGTGCCAGCAGCCTACAGGGGTGGACTGAAGCTTTCTTT	CASSLQGWTEAFF
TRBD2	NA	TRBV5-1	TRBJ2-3	TGCGCCAGCAGCCCCGGGGGGGGCCGCAGCACAGATACGCAGTATTTT	CASSPGGGRSTDTQYF
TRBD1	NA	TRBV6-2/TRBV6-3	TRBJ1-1	TGTGCCAGCAGTAACCTGGGGACAGGGGGCTTTGTCGCTTTCTTT	CASSNLGTGGFVAFF
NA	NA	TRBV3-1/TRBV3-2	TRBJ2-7	TGTGCCAGCAGCCAAGGGCCCAGAGGTACCTACGAGCAGTACTTC	CASSQGPRGTYEQYF
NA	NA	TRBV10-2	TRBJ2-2	TGCGCCACCCTTGGACTGAACACCGGGGAGCTGTTTTTT	CATLGLNTGELFF
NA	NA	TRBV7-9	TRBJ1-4	TGTGCCAGCAGCTTACTCCACCCGGCAACTAATGAAAAACTGTTTTTT	CASSLLHPATNEKLFF
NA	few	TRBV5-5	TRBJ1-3	TGTGCCAGCAGCTTTCTAGATTCTGGAAACACCATATATTTT	CASSFLDSGNTIYF
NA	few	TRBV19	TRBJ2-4	TGTGCCAGTAGTATTCCCAGGGCAGTTAACATTCAGTACTTC	CASSIPRAVNIQYF
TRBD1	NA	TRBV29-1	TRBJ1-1	TGCAGCCTTTGGACAGGGGAGAACACTGAAGCTTTCTTT	CSLWTGENTEAFF
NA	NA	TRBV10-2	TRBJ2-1	TGCGCCAGCAGGGAGGACGCTAGCTCCTACAATGAGCAGTTCTTC	CASREDASSYNEQFF
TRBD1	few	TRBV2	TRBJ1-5	TGTGCCAGCAGTACCGACAGGGGTCAGCCCCAGCATTTT	CASSTDRGQPQHF
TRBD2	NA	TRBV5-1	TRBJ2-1	TGCGCCAGCAGCTCGGGAACGGGGGGGCCCTACAATGAGCAGTTCTTC	CASSSGTGGPYNEQFF
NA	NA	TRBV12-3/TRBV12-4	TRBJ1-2	TGTGCCAGCAGTTTAAGGAGGGACTATGGCTACACCTTC	CASSLRRDYGYTF
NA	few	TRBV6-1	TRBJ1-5	TGTGCCAGCAGTGAAGCCGGGAGTTGGAGCAATCAGCCCCAGCATTTT	CASSEAGSWSNQPQHF
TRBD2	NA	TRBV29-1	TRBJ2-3	TGCAGCGTTTCCGGGACTACAACGAGCACAGATACGCAGTATTTT	CSVSGTTTSTDTQYF
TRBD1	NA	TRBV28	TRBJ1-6	TGTGCCAGCAGTTTTGACAGGGACTCACCCCTCCACTTT	CASSFDRDSPLHF
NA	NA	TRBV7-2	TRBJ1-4	TGTGCCAGCAGCTTCCGACAGGATGAAAAACTGTTTTTT	CASSFRQDEKLFF
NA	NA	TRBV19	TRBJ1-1	TGTGCCAGTAGTACCCCGGGAGTGAACACTGAAGCTTTCTTT	CASSTPGVNTEAFF
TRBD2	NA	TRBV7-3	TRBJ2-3	TGTGCCAGCAGCTGGACTAGCGGGGCGTACCGCACAGATACGCAGTATTTT	CASSWTSGAYRTDTQYF
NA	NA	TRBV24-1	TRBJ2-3	TGTGCCACCAGTGCCCTCGGGGCAGGGGTGGCAGATACGCAGTATTTT	CATSALGAGVADTQYF
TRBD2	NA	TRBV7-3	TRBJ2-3	TGTGCCAGCAGCTTAGGACTAGCGGGGGGTGGAGATACGCAGTATTTT	CASSLGLAGGGDTQYF
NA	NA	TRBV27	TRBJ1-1	TGTGCCAGCAGTTTGGCCAGTTTTAACACTGAAGCTTTCTTT	CASSLASFNTEAFF
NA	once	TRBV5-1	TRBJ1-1	TGCGCCAGCAAGAGGTCTGACACTGAAGCTTTCTTT	CASKRSDTEAFF
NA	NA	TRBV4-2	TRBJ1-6	TGTGCCAGCAGCCAAGAGCCGGGAGCGGGGTCACCCCTCCACTTT	CASSQEPGAGSPLHF
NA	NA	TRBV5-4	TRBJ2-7	TGTGCCAGCAGCTCCCAGAATTACTACGAGCAGTACTTC	CASSSQNYYEQYF
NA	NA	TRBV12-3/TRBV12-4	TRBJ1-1	TGTGCCAGCAGTTTTCCCTACACTGAAGCTTTCTTT	CASSFPYTEAFF
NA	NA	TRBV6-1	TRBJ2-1	TGTGCCAGCAGTGAACTAGCGTCAATAGCGACCAATGAGCAGTTCTTC	CASSELASIATNEQFF